The rows below give T cell receptor beta chains drawn from one sample of a study of CD8 T cells in ankylosing spondylitis. A single record per CDR3 protein comes from TCRdb applying MiXCR to the 5' RACE reads. The sample lists roughly 120,000 distinct CDR3 sequences, roughly an eighth occurring once. The material sequenced was blood, either unsorted or a sorted T cell fraction (not recorded which). The origin of the receptors is a female donor with ankylosing spondylitis or in good health (not recorded which). Each CDR3 is given with its conserved first and last residue. Fields, in order: D gene, J gene, V gene, clone size, CDR3 DNA, CDR3 protein. The D gene is left open where the match is weak. Clone size, where shown, is once, few, many, or a class for clones that have expanded.

d_call: TRBD1
j_call: TRBJ2-7
v_call: TRBV5-4
clone_size: -
cdr3_nt: TGTGCCAGCAGCTCTCCGGGACAGGGTAACGAGCAGTACTTC
cdr3_aa: CASSSPGQGNEQYF

d_call: TRBD2
j_call: TRBJ2-7
v_call: TRBV9
clone_size: many
cdr3_nt: TGTGCCAGCAGCGCCCCGGAAAGCGGGGGCCTCTCCTACGAGCAGTACTTC
cdr3_aa: CASSAPESGGLSYEQYF

d_call: -
j_call: TRBJ2-7
v_call: TRBV6-4
clone_size: few
cdr3_nt: TGTGCCAGCAGAACCCCTGACCTTACTCCGCAGTACTTC
cdr3_aa: CASRTPDLTPQYF

d_call: -
j_call: TRBJ2-3
v_call: TRBV7-3
clone_size: -
cdr3_nt: TGTGCCAGCAGCTTAGCGGGGGCGAGGACAGATACGCAGTATTTT
cdr3_aa: CASSLAGARTDTQYF

d_call: TRBD2
j_call: TRBJ2-3
v_call: TRBV30
clone_size: -
cdr3_nt: TGTGCCTGGAAGGTAGCGGGGGGGGGAGATACGCAGTATTTT
cdr3_aa: CAWKVAGGGDTQYF

d_call: TRBD1
j_call: TRBJ2-2
v_call: TRBV3-1
clone_size: -
cdr3_nt: TGTGCCAGCAGCCAACCCCGCAGGGGGTCCGGGGAGCTGTTTTTT
cdr3_aa: CASSQPRRGSGELFF

d_call: -
j_call: TRBJ1-5
v_call: TRBV4-2
clone_size: many
cdr3_nt: TGTGCCAGCAGCCGCTCTGGTGGGGAGGGCAATCAGCCCCAGCATTTT
cdr3_aa: CASSRSGGEGNQPQHF

d_call: -
j_call: TRBJ2-5
v_call: TRBV30
clone_size: -
cdr3_nt: TGTGCCTGGAGTAGAAGGGAAGAGACCCAGTACTTC
cdr3_aa: CAWSRREETQYF

d_call: TRBD1
j_call: TRBJ2-7
v_call: TRBV18
clone_size: -
cdr3_nt: TGTGCCAGCTCACCATCTCCAGGGGGAACCTACGAGCAGTACTTC
cdr3_aa: CASSPSPGGTYEQYF

d_call: TRBD2
j_call: TRBJ2-2
v_call: TRBV5-1
clone_size: many
cdr3_nt: TGTGCCAGCAGCCTCGGACTAGCGAACACCGGGGAGCTGTTTTTT
cdr3_aa: CASSLGLANTGELFF

d_call: -
j_call: TRBJ1-5
v_call: TRBV20-1
clone_size: many
cdr3_nt: TGCAGTGCTAGAGATAACAATCAGCCCCAGCATTTT
cdr3_aa: CSARDNNQPQHF

d_call: -
j_call: TRBJ2-5
v_call: TRBV7-8
clone_size: -
cdr3_nt: TGTGCCAGCAGCTTAGGGGCCAGATTACAAGAGACCCAGTACTTC
cdr3_aa: CASSLGARLQETQYF

d_call: -
j_call: TRBJ1-1
v_call: TRBV20-1
clone_size: many
cdr3_nt: TGCAGTGCTAGATGGGGCGGCACTGAAGCTTTCTTT
cdr3_aa: CSARWGGTEAFF

d_call: -
j_call: TRBJ1-1
v_call: TRBV24-1
clone_size: many
cdr3_nt: TGTGCCACCAGTGATTCGCCGCAGGGGGAAGCTTTCTTT
cdr3_aa: CATSDSPQGEAFF

d_call: -
j_call: TRBJ2-1
v_call: TRBV5-1
clone_size: -
cdr3_nt: TGCGCCAGCAGCTTTTACCGGGGGAGCTCCTACAATGAGCAGTTCTTC
cdr3_aa: CASSFYRGSSYNEQFF

d_call: TRBD1
j_call: TRBJ1-6
v_call: TRBV27
clone_size: -
cdr3_nt: TGTGCCAGCAGTACGATCACAGGGGTAAAGGATTCACCCCTCCACTTT
cdr3_aa: CASSTITGVKDSPLHF

d_call: -
j_call: TRBJ2-1
v_call: TRBV5-1
clone_size: -
cdr3_nt: TGCGCCAGCAGTGGAAACCAGGGCAATGAGCAGTTCTTC
cdr3_aa: CASSGNQGNEQFF

d_call: -
j_call: TRBJ2-1
v_call: TRBV28
clone_size: many
cdr3_nt: TGTGCCAGCGGCTCGGGGCAGATCTACAATGAGCAGTTCTTC
cdr3_aa: CASGSGQIYNEQFF

d_call: TRBD2
j_call: TRBJ2-3
v_call: TRBV30
clone_size: few
cdr3_nt: TGTGCCTGGAGTTGGCTAGCGGGGCCAAAGGGGACGCAGTATTTT
cdr3_aa: CAWSWLAGPKGTQYF

d_call: TRBD2
j_call: TRBJ2-3
v_call: TRBV30
clone_size: -
cdr3_nt: TGTGCCTGGAGAAGGAGCGGGGGCACAGATACGCAGTATTTT
cdr3_aa: CAWRRSGGTDTQYF

d_call: -
j_call: TRBJ2-5
v_call: TRBV18
clone_size: many
cdr3_nt: TGTGCCAGCTCACGGCAGGGGGGCCGAGAGACCCAGTACTTC
cdr3_aa: CASSRQGGRETQYF

d_call: TRBD1
j_call: TRBJ2-5
v_call: TRBV5-1
clone_size: few
cdr3_nt: TGCGCCAGCAGAGGGACAGGGAGATTCCAAGAGACCCAGTACTTC
cdr3_aa: CASRGTGRFQETQYF

d_call: -
j_call: TRBJ1-2
v_call: TRBV12-3/TRBV12-4
clone_size: many
cdr3_nt: -
cdr3_aa: CASSPFGPGAYGYTF

d_call: TRBD2
j_call: TRBJ2-3
v_call: TRBV20-1
clone_size: -
cdr3_nt: TGCAGTGCTAGAGATAGACTAGCGGGGGCGGATACGCAGTATTTT
cdr3_aa: CSARDRLAGADTQYF

d_call: -
j_call: TRBJ2-3
v_call: TRBV4-1
clone_size: many
cdr3_nt: TGCGCCAGCAGCCAAATTCCGGCGTTAGATACGCAGTATTTT
cdr3_aa: CASSQIPALDTQYF

d_call: -
j_call: TRBJ1-5
v_call: TRBV12-3/TRBV12-4
clone_size: few
cdr3_nt: TGTGCCAGCAGTTTAAGCCCCGGACAGAACCCAAATCAGCCCCAGCATTTT
cdr3_aa: CASSLSPGQNPNQPQHF

d_call: -
j_call: TRBJ1-5
v_call: TRBV6-2/TRBV6-3
clone_size: many
cdr3_nt: TGTGCCAGCAGCCCCGAACAGGGCATCAATCAGCCCCAGCATTTT
cdr3_aa: CASSPEQGINQPQHF

d_call: -
j_call: TRBJ1-4
v_call: TRBV20-1
clone_size: few
cdr3_nt: TGCAGTGCTAGTTCTACCCGGAGTAATGAAAAACTGTTTTTT
cdr3_aa: CSASSTRSNEKLFF

d_call: -
j_call: TRBJ2-1
v_call: TRBV12-3/TRBV12-4
clone_size: many
cdr3_nt: TGTGCCAGCAGTTTTCAGCAAAACAATGAGCAGTTCTTC
cdr3_aa: CASSFQQNNEQFF

d_call: -
j_call: TRBJ2-5
v_call: TRBV10-3
clone_size: few
cdr3_nt: TGTGCCATCAGTCAGACACAACAAGAGACCCAGTACTTC
cdr3_aa: CAISQTQQETQYF

d_call: -
j_call: TRBJ2-1
v_call: TRBV28
clone_size: many
cdr3_nt: TGTGCCAGCAGTCGTGGACAGACGAGAATTTACAATGAGCAGTTCTTC
cdr3_aa: CASSRGQTRIYNEQFF

d_call: -
j_call: TRBJ2-3
v_call: TRBV12-3/TRBV12-4
clone_size: -
cdr3_nt: TGTGCCAGCAGTTTCGACACGGGCACAGATACGCAGTATTTT
cdr3_aa: CASSFDTGTDTQYF

d_call: TRBD1
j_call: TRBJ2-7
v_call: TRBV20-1
clone_size: -
cdr3_nt: TGCAGTGCCCTTGCCAGGACAGGGGGTCACGAGCAGTACTTC
cdr3_aa: CSALARTGGHEQYF

d_call: TRBD1
j_call: TRBJ1-1
v_call: TRBV7-6
clone_size: many
cdr3_nt: TGTGCCAGCAGCGACAGGGTACGGGACACTGAAGCTTTCTTT
cdr3_aa: CASSDRVRDTEAFF

d_call: -
j_call: TRBJ1-5
v_call: TRBV2
clone_size: few
cdr3_nt: TGTGCCAGCAGTGGGACAGTCTATAGCAATCAGCCCCAGCATTTT
cdr3_aa: CASSGTVYSNQPQHF

d_call: -
j_call: TRBJ1-1
v_call: TRBV20-1
clone_size: many
cdr3_nt: TGCAGTGCTGGGCGCGGGGCGAACACTGAAGCTTTCTTT
cdr3_aa: CSAGRGANTEAFF

d_call: TRBD2
j_call: TRBJ2-1
v_call: TRBV28
clone_size: many
cdr3_nt: TGTGCCAGCGGCGGGGGGGCCTACAATGAGCAGTTCTTC
cdr3_aa: CASGGGAYNEQFF

d_call: -
j_call: TRBJ1-3
v_call: TRBV30
clone_size: -
cdr3_nt: TGTGCCTGGAGTCCCCCCCCGGTCGGAAACACCATATATTTT
cdr3_aa: CAWSPPPVGNTIYF

d_call: -
j_call: TRBJ2-7
v_call: TRBV6-5
clone_size: few
cdr3_nt: TGTGCCGTCCAGGGGAGCGCCTACGAGCAGTACTTC
cdr3_aa: CAVQGSAYEQYF

d_call: TRBD1
j_call: TRBJ2-2
v_call: TRBV28
clone_size: few
cdr3_nt: TGTGCCAGCAGTTCTGCGGACAGGGCCGGGGAGCTGTTTTTT
cdr3_aa: CASSSADRAGELFF

d_call: -
j_call: TRBJ2-3
v_call: TRBV7-2
clone_size: many
cdr3_nt: TGTGCCAGCAGCCAACGGGGGCCGGGCACAGATACGCAGTATTTT
cdr3_aa: CASSQRGPGTDTQYF

d_call: TRBD1
j_call: TRBJ2-7
v_call: TRBV12-3/TRBV12-4
clone_size: few
cdr3_nt: TGTGCCAGCAGTTTAAGGGGGACAGGGGGTATGAAGCAGTACTTC
cdr3_aa: CASSLRGTGGMKQYF

d_call: -
j_call: TRBJ2-5
v_call: TRBV5-1
clone_size: -
cdr3_nt: TGCGCCAGCAGCTTGGATAGTCAAGAGACCCAGTACTTC
cdr3_aa: CASSLDSQETQYF

d_call: TRBD2
j_call: TRBJ2-2
v_call: TRBV10-3
clone_size: many
cdr3_nt: TGTGCCATCACCCCTAGCGGGATTAACACCGGGGAGCTGTTTTTT
cdr3_aa: CAITPSGINTGELFF

d_call: -
j_call: TRBJ2-5
v_call: TRBV7-2
clone_size: -
cdr3_nt: TGTGCCAGCAGCTTTGCGTGGTACCAAGAGACCCAGTACTTC
cdr3_aa: CASSFAWYQETQYF

d_call: TRBD1
j_call: TRBJ2-2
v_call: TRBV12-3/TRBV12-4
clone_size: -
cdr3_nt: TGTGCCAGCCGGACGCAGGGGGCGCGGACCGGGGAGCTGTTTTTT
cdr3_aa: CASRTQGARTGELFF

d_call: TRBD1
j_call: TRBJ1-3
v_call: TRBV20-1
clone_size: many
cdr3_nt: TGCAGTGCTGGGGACAGTTGGAGCACCATATATTTT
cdr3_aa: CSAGDSWSTIYF

d_call: TRBD2
j_call: TRBJ2-1
v_call: TRBV6-5
clone_size: few
cdr3_nt: TGTGCCAGCAGTTACGCTAGCGGGGGCAATGAGCAGTTCTTC
cdr3_aa: CASSYASGGNEQFF

d_call: TRBD2
j_call: TRBJ2-7
v_call: TRBV20-1
clone_size: -
cdr3_nt: TGCAGTGCTAAACCCCCTAGCGGCGCCACCTACGAGCAGTACTTC
cdr3_aa: CSAKPPSGATYEQYF

d_call: -
j_call: TRBJ1-1
v_call: TRBV6-1
clone_size: -
cdr3_nt: TGTGCCAGCAGTGAAATTGTCTCGGTGACCGAAGCTTTCTTT
cdr3_aa: CASSEIVSVTEAFF

d_call: -
j_call: TRBJ2-1
v_call: TRBV7-9
clone_size: -
cdr3_nt: TGTGCCAGCAGCTTAGCTCTCTACAATGAGCAGTTCTTC
cdr3_aa: CASSLALYNEQFF

d_call: -
j_call: TRBJ1-2
v_call: TRBV6-5
clone_size: many
cdr3_nt: TGTGCCAGCAGTTACTCGATGGGCTCCGCAGGGTTCGACTATGGCTACACCTTC
cdr3_aa: CASSYSMGSAGFDYGYTF

d_call: -
j_call: TRBJ2-1
v_call: TRBV28
clone_size: -
cdr3_nt: TGTGCCAGCAGTTTACTAGAGTTTGAGCATTTCTTC
cdr3_aa: CASSLLEFEHFF